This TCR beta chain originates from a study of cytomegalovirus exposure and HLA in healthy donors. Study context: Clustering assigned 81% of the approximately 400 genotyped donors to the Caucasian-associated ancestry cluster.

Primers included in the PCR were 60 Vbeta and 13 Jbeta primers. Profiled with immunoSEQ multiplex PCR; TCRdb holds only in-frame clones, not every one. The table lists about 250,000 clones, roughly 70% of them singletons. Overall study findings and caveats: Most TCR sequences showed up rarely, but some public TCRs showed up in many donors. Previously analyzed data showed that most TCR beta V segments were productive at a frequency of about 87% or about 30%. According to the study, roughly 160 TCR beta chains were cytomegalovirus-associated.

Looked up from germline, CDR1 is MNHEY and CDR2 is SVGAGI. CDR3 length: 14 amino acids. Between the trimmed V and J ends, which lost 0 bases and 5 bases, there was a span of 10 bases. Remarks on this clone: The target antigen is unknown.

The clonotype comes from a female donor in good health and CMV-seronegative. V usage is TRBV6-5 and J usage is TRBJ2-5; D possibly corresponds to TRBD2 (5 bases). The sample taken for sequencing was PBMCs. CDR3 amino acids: CASSYSDSSETQYF. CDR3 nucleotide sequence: TGTGCCAGCAGTTACTCGGACTCATCGGAGACCCAGTACTTC.